This is a list of T cell receptor beta chains from one sample in a study of OX40 agonist ivuxolimab in advanced cancers. Assay: immunoSEQ multiplex PCR; the TCRdb copy retains only in-frame clones and omits some. The profile shows about 22,000 clones, about 89% of them singletons. This specimen consisted of CD4+ or CD8+ T cells sorted from blood, obtained in a trial of the OX40 agonist ivuxolimab. The receptors come from an adult with an advanced solid tumor such as melanoma, head and neck, liver or kidney cancer. Both conserved end residues are part of each CDR3. A D gene is named only where the DNA matches it firmly. The size field is filled for only some rows; it gives once, few, many or a size class.

clone size: medium-sized
J gene: TRBJ2-7
D gene: .
V gene: TRBV19
CDR3 protein: CASSIALGGTYEQYF
CDR3 DNA: TGTGCCAGTAGTATCGCCTTAGGAGGGACCTACGAGCAGTACTTC

clone size: .
J gene: TRBJ1-2
D gene: .
V gene: TRBV5-5
CDR3 protein: CASSLGWGSRHGYTF
CDR3 DNA: TGTGCCAGCAGCTTGGGGTGGGGATCGCGGCATGGCTACACCTTC

clone size: once
J gene: TRBJ2-7
D gene: TRBD1
V gene: TRBV5-4
CDR3 protein: CASSLVGTGYLEQYF
CDR3 DNA: TGTGCCAGCAGCTTGGTTGGGACAGGGTACCTCGAGCAGTACTTC

clone size: .
J gene: TRBJ2-7
D gene: TRBD1
V gene: TRBV4-1
CDR3 protein: CASSPSGTAPYEQYF
CDR3 DNA: TGCGCCAGCAGCCCTTCCGGGACAGCACCCTACGAGCAGTACTTC

clone size: .
J gene: TRBJ1-1
D gene: .
V gene: TRBV2
CDR3 protein: CASSEGQMNTEAFF
CDR3 DNA: TGTGCCAGCAGTGAAGGGCAGATGAACACTGAAGCTTTCTTT

clone size: once
J gene: TRBJ1-5
D gene: .
V gene: TRBV14
CDR3 protein: CPTVYCKSNQPQHF
CDR3 DNA: TGCCCCACAGTCTACTGTAAGAGCAATCAGCCCCAGCATTTT

clone size: few
J gene: TRBJ2-3
D gene: .
V gene: TRBV11-2
CDR3 protein: CASSQLAGDTQYF
CDR3 DNA: TGTGCCAGCAGCCAATTAGCCGGAGATACGCAGTATTTT

clone size: .
J gene: TRBJ2-2
D gene: .
V gene: TRBV7-9
CDR3 protein: CASSQDTNTGELFF
CDR3 DNA: TGTGCCAGCAGCCAGGACACAAACACCGGGGAGCTGTTTTTT

clone size: .
J gene: TRBJ1-2
D gene: .
V gene: TRBV30
CDR3 protein: CAWKLRDLGYTF
CDR3 DNA: TGTGCCTGGAAATTACGGGACCTGGGCTACACCTTC

clone size: .
J gene: TRBJ2-1
D gene: .
V gene: TRBV10-3
CDR3 protein: CAISDDRNEQFF
CDR3 DNA: TGTGCCATCAGTGATGATCGAAATGAGCAGTTCTTC

clone size: .
J gene: TRBJ1-1
D gene: .
V gene: TRBV7-8
CDR3 protein: CASSLGSEAFF
CDR3 DNA: TGTGCCAGCAGCTTAGGTTCGGAAGCTTTCTTT

clone size: .
J gene: TRBJ1-5
D gene: TRBD1
V gene: TRBV15
CDR3 protein: CATSRGGQGYQPQHF
CDR3 DNA: TGTGCCACCAGCAGAGGGGGACAGGGGTATCAGCCCCAGCATTTT

clone size: .
J gene: TRBJ2-7
D gene: .
V gene: TRBV4-3
CDR3 protein: CASSQGPGSSYEQYF
CDR3 DNA: TGCGCCAGCAGCCAAGGCCCAGGGAGCTCCTACGAGCAGTACTTC

clone size: .
J gene: TRBJ1-2
D gene: .
V gene: TRBV7-9
CDR3 protein: CASSKDKLFGYGYTF
CDR3 DNA: TGTGCCAGCAGCAAAGATAAGCTCTTCGGCTATGGCTACACCTTC

clone size: .
J gene: TRBJ1-1
D gene: TRBD1
V gene: TRBV5-8
CDR3 protein: CASSPLTGEAGTEAFF
CDR3 DNA: TGTGCCAGCAGCCCCTTGACAGGGGAGGCGGGGACTGAAGCTTTCTTT

clone size: .
J gene: TRBJ2-1
D gene: TRBD2
V gene: TRBV11-2
CDR3 protein: CASSSGGGLYNEQFF
CDR3 DNA: TGTGCCAGCAGCTCCGGCGGGGGGCTCTACAATGAGCAGTTCTTC

clone size: .
J gene: TRBJ1-2
D gene: .
V gene: TRBV7-9
CDR3 protein: CASSLGETDQYGYTF
CDR3 DNA: TGTGCCAGCAGCTTAGGGGAGACAGACCAATATGGCTACACCTTC

clone size: once
J gene: TRBJ2-7
D gene: .
V gene: TRBV30
CDR3 protein: CAWSVGYEQYF
CDR3 DNA: TGTGCCTGGAGTGTAGGCTACGAGCAGTACTTC

clone size: once
J gene: TRBJ2-5
D gene: .
V gene: TRBV10-3
CDR3 protein: CATRSPSSQETQYF
CDR3 DNA: TGTGCCACCAGAAGCCCGAGCAGTCAAGAGACCCAGTACTTC

clone size: .
J gene: TRBJ1-2
D gene: .
V gene: TRBV5-8
CDR3 protein: CASSLGSDGYTF
CDR3 DNA: TGTGCCAGCAGCTTGGGCTCAGACGGCTACACCTTC

clone size: few
J gene: TRBJ2-3
D gene: TRBD1
V gene: TRBV5-8
CDR3 protein: CASSQKGAGPDTQYF
CDR3 DNA: TGTGCCAGCAGCCAAAAGGGGGCAGGGCCAGATACGCAGTATTTT

clone size: once
J gene: TRBJ2-3
D gene: .
V gene: TRBV10-2
CDR3 protein: CASSELGGPADTQYF
CDR3 DNA: TGCGCCAGCAGTGAGCTTGGCGGACCTGCGGATACGCAGTATTTT

clone size: .
J gene: TRBJ2-1
D gene: .
V gene: TRBV5-5
CDR3 protein: CASSLGRSSYNEQFF
CDR3 DNA: TGTGCCAGCAGCTTGGGCAGGAGCTCCTACAATGAGCAGTTCTTC

clone size: .
J gene: TRBJ1-2
D gene: .
V gene: TRBV4-3
CDR3 protein: CASSPGVSGAAGYTF
CDR3 DNA: TGCGCCAGCAGCCCGGGGGTATCAGGGGCTGCTGGCTACACCTTC